This T cell receptor beta chain was recorded in a study of blood T cells in healthy people across ages. Using a J-beta primer mix together with a sample-barcoded 5' primer, a second PCR was run for roughly 7 to 11 cycles. A template-switch adaptor with 12 random nucleotides tagged each cDNA molecule. TCRdb reprocessed the 5' RACE reads via MiXCR and lists one record per CDR3 protein. The sample includes more than 800,000 distinct CDR3 sequences, 29% of them seen just once. The V and J ends lost 2 bases and 2 bases respectively, with 13 bases between them. CDR1 and CDR2 from the germline V gene are DFQATT and SNEGSKA (reference sequence). This CDR3 has 14 amino acids. Ranging in age from roughly 6 to 90, the donors were healthy Caucasian individuals from Russia. Extracted total RNA amounted to at least 6 micrograms for each sample.

The chain is built from TRBV20-1 and TRBJ2-7; D perhaps matches TRBD1 (5 bases). The TCR originated in a woman older than 75 in good health. Sequenced material: blood. The CDR3 spells CSARPGAGTYEQYF. The CDR3 nucleotides are TGCAGTGCTAGACCTGGGGCAGGCACCTACGAGCAGTACTTC.